This T cell receptor beta chain came from a study of cytomegalovirus exposure and HLA in healthy donors (dated by TCRdb to 2016 to 2017). In the study overall: An earlier analysis of 587 of the donors reported about 260 Gb of sequence data and 117 million unique TCR beta sequences obtained from about 180 million T cells. Roughly 300 gigabases of sequencing data and tens of millions of unique TCR sequences were included in an early release covering several hundred HLA-typed donors. Genome-wide SNP genotypes for about three fifths of the roughly 670 donors were used in a later genetic analysis, which treated that subset as a discovery cohort. Class I and class II HLA loci were covered by the typing at four-digit resolution. A later analysis re-examined previously published TCR beta repertoires from hundreds of donors and added high-resolution HLA genotyping to investigate patterns of TCR occurrence. Along with the approximately 620-subject first cohort, a separate validation cohort of some 130 different subjects was used. Because of strong linkage in the cohort, 4 to 6 DR-DQ haplotypes were treated as single units for association and clustering. The T cell repertoires of 670 or so subjects were profiled by immunosequencing and related to cytomegalovirus serostatus. Rather than using new phenotypic data, the later analysis identified candidate immune exposures from TCR beta sequences and from how often those sequences occurred across donors. Among a few hundred genotyped donors of the cohort, an average of around 240,000 unique TCR beta nucleotide sequences were sequenced per donor, roughly 20% of them non-productive. An earlier analysis of fewer than 750 of the donors used high-throughput TCR beta sequencing to judge whether each TCR beta V gene segment behaved as functional or pseudogenic. All discovery cohort repertoires had been generated using a single sequencing platform. To predict cytomegalovirus infection status, the study brought together high-throughput TCR immunosequencing, statistical association of individual TCRs with disease status, and machine learning. The number of donors typed differed by locus, with 629-630 for A, B, C, DRB1 and DQB1, roughly 520 for DQA1, 600 to 610 for DPA1, and approximately 470 for DPB1. The genetic ancestry cluster associated with self-reported Caucasian donors included over 80% of the roughly 400 genotyped donors. The study aimed to test whether cataloging public T cell receptors could reveal signatures of past pathogen exposure. Alongside the repertoire data, information on donor age, sex, ethnicity and CMV serostatus was compiled. Findings and caveats that apply to the study as a whole: In a later analysis, about 16,000 TCR beta sequences were associated with specific HLA alleles at a false discovery rate of 0.05. Presence/absence analyses assumed roughly uniform sequencing depth across donors, an assumption that may not hold. A further reported finding was that TCR beta sequences accurately predicted the HLA-A and HLA-B alleles for most subjects in the first cohort. The classifier was reported to diagnose cytomegalovirus status with high specificity and sensitivity in both the original cohort and the validation cohort. This cohort had only TCR beta chains sequenced, and the lack of alpha or paired-chain data limited which features could be detected. For the cohort, immune exposure information was limited to CMV serostatus. In a later analysis, several top co-occurrence clusters were reported to appear linked to parvovirus B19, influenza, CMV and Epstein-Barr virus. In a later analysis, TCR association rates were found to vary across HLA loci, with the most associated TCRs seen for DRB1 alleles and the fewest for HLA-C alleles. According to the authors, the approach could potentially be generalized to other disease states and immunological phenotypes. A later genetic analysis reported fewer N-insertions in productive TCRs among donors in an Asian-associated ancestry cluster than the roughly 620-donor mean. In an earlier analysis of 587 of the donors, most TCR beta V segments appeared in productive rearrangements about 90% or about 30% of the time, broadly matching IMGT annotations. Across donors, most TCR sequences were observed very rarely, whereas some public TCRs were present in many individuals. V-gene and J-gene trimming of TCR beta chains was associated with a missense DCLRE1C variant in a later genetic analysis, and the association was replicated in an independent cohort. When HLA alleles, especially DR and DQ, strongly co-occurred, TCR associations were difficult to assign to individual alleles. Because HLA typing was unavailable for some donors at each locus, only the typed subset was used in association tests. Correlated functional status among segregating V segments might reflect linkage disequilibrium, but an unknown experimental factor could not be ruled out. A total of around 150 TCR beta chains were listed by the study as associated with cytomegalovirus. In a later analysis, HLA-associated TCR beta chains showed more clonal expansion and lower generation probabilities than non-associated chains that were equally common. In vitro tests confirmed that a few of the cytomegalovirus-associated TCR beta chains recognize cytomegalovirus antigens. The sequencing pipeline was judged likely to have produced a cluster of highly shared sequence variants as a technical artifact. A later analysis found that most CMV-associated TCR beta chains appeared HLA-restricted, with HLA associations seemingly driven largely by CMV exposure. Some IMGT-functional V segments, including TRBV6-2 and TRBV6-3, could not be told apart with the 87-base-pair reads, so those segments were excluded. Seventeen rarely observed V segments, including chromosome 9 orphons, were excluded from the earlier analysis of several hundred of the donors because counts were too low.

A word on this clone: This clone's antigen is unknown.

Libraries came from the immunoSEQ multiplex PCR assay. For the multiplex PCR, a mixture combining 60 forward primers for TCR Vbeta segments and 13 reverse primers for TCR Jbeta segments was used. The CDR3 region of rearranged TCR beta genes was amplified from genomic DNA with a multiplex PCR assay. The amplified TCR beta libraries were sequenced on the Illumina HiSeq System as 87-base-pair reads. As for the authors' bioinformatics: A later analysis counted about 80 million unique TCR beta chains across the 550 to 700 repertoires, and roughly 9.9 million of these chains were shared by at least two donors. Raw reads were error-corrected and collapsed into unique sequences by a nearest-neighbor algorithm in which closely related sequences were merged to remove PCR and sequencing errors. CDR3 sequences were aligned to IMGT reference sequences to assign V, D and J gene segments. For a sequence to be retained, a match of at least six nucleotides was required to both a V gene segment and a J gene segment. A rearrangement counted as productive if the CDR3 had no stop codons and remained in frame with V and J, and every other rearrangement counted as non-productive. CDR3 was defined according to IMGT convention as the region running from the second conserved V-encoded cysteine to the conserved J-encoded phenylalanine. Sequences without an unambiguous match to a single V gene segment were excluded from the earlier analysis of 450 to 750 of the donors. In an earlier analysis of almost 600 of the donors, a V segment was called functional when productive rearrangements were above 56.7%, and segregating when the standard deviation between donors exceeded 5%. A statistical classification framework was built for diagnosing cytomegalovirus status from the catalog of TCR beta chain sequences. A later analysis assigned V and J genes by comparing TCR nucleotide sequences with IMGT/GENE-DB human TR gene sequences. A later analysis assigned CDR3 sequences and most-parsimonious VDJ recombination scenarios with the TCRdist pipeline. A later analysis defined each TCR beta chain by its CDR3 amino acid sequence plus V-gene family, and excluded reads lacking a unique V-gene family. In a later analysis, fewer than 650 highly shared, low-generation-probability nucleotide sequences were removed to address suspected cross-contamination and a sequencing artifact. In a later analysis, a clonal expansion index was calculated for each public chain from normalized within-repertoire ranks of inferred template counts. In a later analysis, generation probabilities were computed with a VDJ recombination model fitted to out-of-frame rearrangements, and the resulting probabilities were checked against IGoR. Hypergeometric tests were used in a later analysis to score TCR-TCR, TCR-HLA and TCR-CMV co-occurrence, with a repertoire-size bias correction applied to the TCR pairs. A later analysis estimated false discovery rates by permuting HLA or CMV assignments 20 times. In a later analysis, co-occurring TCRs were grouped using DBSCAN, with TCRdist sequence similarity added in when clustering inside HLA-allele-positive subsets. For co-occurrence clustering, repertoires with fewer than 30,000 or more than 120,000 public chains were excluded, along with five repertoires with anomalous nucleotide sharing. TCRdb obtained this table from immuneACCESS and retained in-frame rearrangements with V and J assigned. These tables miss some clones; where compared with another copy, unresolved V genes account for less than half of the shortfall, and the remainder is unexplained. Clone size and the V and J calls come from that table; the DNA yielded D and trimming. The sample table records about 190,000 clones. The ten largest account for 6.5% of the sample.

In total, 500 to 700 healthy bone marrow donors made up the cohort. At the time of sampling, every cohort member was nominally healthy, though immune exposures that went unrecorded were likely present. The donor was CMV seronegative and was included in the group of a few hundred seronegative cohort members. Every donor gave a peripheral blood sample, and the peripheral blood mononuclear cells from that sample were used for TCR beta sequencing. The Qiagen DNeasy Blood Extraction Kit was used to extract genomic DNA from the blood cell samples. The CDR3 runs 14 amino acids, cysteine and phenylalanine included. Only the CDR3 part of the read is kept: 42 bases, read in frame from the first base. The germline V gene yields ENHRY for CDR1 and SYGVKD for CDR2. Trimming accounts for 7 bases at V and 4 bases at J, while the number of junction bases matched to no gene is 9.

Sequenced input: PBMCs. The sequence derives from a man under 40 in good health and CMV-seronegative. In this chain, TRBV10-3 is recombined with TRBJ2-5, with TRBD1 identical over 7 junction bases. CDR3 protein: CAINRDSEGETQYF. Read as DNA, the sequence is TGTGCCATCAACCGGGACAGTGAGGGAGAGACCCAGTACTTC.